These T cell receptor beta chains were read from a single sample in a study of cytomegalovirus exposure and HLA in healthy donors. The assay was immunoSEQ multiplex PCR, and TCRdb's table has in-frame clones only and misses some. The data contain around 100,000 clones, around 8% of them singletons. The source material was PBMCs. The receptors stem from a man aged 50 to 60 in good health and CMV-seronegative. The CDR3 runs from the conserved cysteine through the conserved F or W. The D gene is left open where the match is weak. Rows give clone size only sometimes, using once, few, many, or a class for an expanded clone.

V gene: TRBV9; clone size: NA; J gene: TRBJ2-2; D gene: TRBD2; CDR3 protein: CASSVRGTSGGVELFF; CDR3 DNA: TGTGCCAGCAGCGTAAGAGGGACTAGCGGGGGAGTGGAGCTGTTTTTT
V gene: TRBV6-6; clone size: few; J gene: TRBJ1-6; D gene: NA; CDR3 protein: CASSYRPRGYSPLHF; CDR3 DNA: TGTGCCAGCAGTTACAGACCCAGAGGGTATTCACCCCTCCACTTT
V gene: TRBV5-8; clone size: NA; J gene: TRBJ1-2; D gene: NA; CDR3 protein: CASSRRGQINYGYTF; CDR3 DNA: TGTGCCAGCAGCAGACGAGGACAGATAAACTATGGCTACACCTTC
V gene: TRBV19; clone size: NA; J gene: TRBJ2-7; D gene: NA; CDR3 protein: CASASWDTSYEQYF; CDR3 DNA: TGTGCCAGTGCCAGTTGGGACACCTCCTACGAGCAGTACTTC
V gene: TRBV6-5; clone size: few; J gene: TRBJ1-1; D gene: NA; CDR3 protein: CASGGAGMNTEAFF; CDR3 DNA: TGTGCCAGCGGGGGGGCAGGTATGAACACTGAAGCTTTCTTT
V gene: TRBV6-1; clone size: few; J gene: TRBJ1-2; D gene: TRBD1; CDR3 protein: CASSAEGQINYGYTF; CDR3 DNA: TGTGCCAGCAGTGCCGAGGGACAGATTAACTATGGCTACACCTTC
V gene: TRBV29-1; clone size: few; J gene: TRBJ1-1; D gene: TRBD1; CDR3 protein: CSVERGLNTEAFF; CDR3 DNA: TGCAGCGTCGAGAGGGGGCTGAACACTGAAGCTTTCTTT
V gene: TRBV29-1; clone size: NA; J gene: TRBJ2-3; D gene: TRBD2; CDR3 protein: CSVILARTSTDTQYF; CDR3 DNA: TGCAGCGTGATACTAGCGCGCACTAGCACAGATACGCAGTATTTT
V gene: TRBV6-1; clone size: few; J gene: TRBJ1-3; D gene: TRBD1; CDR3 protein: CASSEQGDVGNTIYF; CDR3 DNA: TGTGCCAGCAGTGAGCAGGGGGACGTTGGAAACACCATATATTTT
V gene: TRBV18; clone size: few; J gene: TRBJ1-6; D gene: TRBD1; CDR3 protein: CASSPMFAGQVNSPLHF; CDR3 DNA: TGTGCCAGCTCACCGATGTTTGCGGGACAGGTTAATTCACCCCTCCACTTT
V gene: TRBV6-1; clone size: NA; J gene: TRBJ2-5; D gene: TRBD2; CDR3 protein: CASTWGGRKETQYF; CDR3 DNA: TGTGCCAGCACCTGGGGGGGAAGGAAAGAGACCCAGTACTTC
V gene: TRBV14; clone size: few; J gene: TRBJ1-2; D gene: NA; CDR3 protein: CASSQGIRGGGYGYTF; CDR3 DNA: TGTGCCAGCAGCCAAGGTATACGAGGGGGTGGCTATGGCTACACCTTC
V gene: TRBV5-5; clone size: NA; J gene: TRBJ2-3; D gene: TRBD2; CDR3 protein: CASSLSGTSGTDTQYF; CDR3 DNA: TGTGCCAGCAGCTTAAGCGGGACTAGCGGAACAGATACGCAGTATTTT
V gene: TRBV4-1; clone size: few; J gene: TRBJ2-7; D gene: TRBD1; CDR3 protein: CASRQGGGEQYF; CDR3 DNA: TGCGCCAGCAGACAGGGGGGTGGCGAGCAGTACTTC
V gene: TRBV5-4; clone size: NA; J gene: TRBJ1-1; D gene: NA; CDR3 protein: CASSLMGANTEAFF; CDR3 DNA: TGTGCCAGCAGCTTGATGGGGGCGAACACTGAAGCTTTCTTT
V gene: TRBV28; clone size: few; J gene: TRBJ1-1; D gene: NA; CDR3 protein: CASSQGSFTEAFF; CDR3 DNA: TGTGCCAGCAGTCAGGGGTCTTTCACTGAAGCTTTCTTT
V gene: TRBV5-1; clone size: few; J gene: TRBJ2-7; D gene: NA; CDR3 protein: CASSSRGPNYEQYF; CDR3 DNA: TGCGCCAGCAGCTCGCGGGGACCTAACTACGAGCAGTACTTC
V gene: TRBV7-3; clone size: few; J gene: TRBJ2-1; D gene: TRBD2; CDR3 protein: CASSSGLAGGRGNEQFF; CDR3 DNA: TGTGCCAGCAGCTCGGGACTAGCGGGGGGGCGCGGCAATGAGCAGTTCTTC
V gene: TRBV10-1; clone size: NA; J gene: TRBJ2-1; D gene: TRBD2; CDR3 protein: CASSPRRAGAKYNEQFF; CDR3 DNA: TGCGCCAGCAGCCCTAGGAGAGCGGGGGCGAAATACAATGAGCAGTTCTTC
V gene: TRBV6-1; clone size: NA; J gene: TRBJ2-3; D gene: NA; CDR3 protein: CASSEAGGEFREYF; CDR3 DNA: TGTGCCAGCAGTGAAGCGGGAGGCGAGTTTCGGGAGTATTTT
V gene: TRBV5-1; clone size: NA; J gene: TRBJ1-4; D gene: NA; CDR3 protein: CASSHSGSTNEKLFF; CDR3 DNA: TGCGCCAGCAGCCACTCGGGGTCAACTAATGAAAAACTGTTTTTT
V gene: TRBV7-8; clone size: NA; J gene: TRBJ2-3; D gene: NA; CDR3 protein: CASSFAQFDTQYF; CDR3 DNA: TGTGCCAGCAGCTTTGCACAGTTTGATACGCAGTATTTT
V gene: TRBV2; clone size: few; J gene: TRBJ1-5; D gene: NA; CDR3 protein: CASSTQGYNQPQHF; CDR3 DNA: TGTGCCAGCAGTACACAGGGTTACAATCAGCCCCAGCATTTT
V gene: TRBV6-1; clone size: few; J gene: TRBJ1-6; D gene: TRBD1; CDR3 protein: CASSESRGINSPLHF; CDR3 DNA: TGTGCCAGCAGTGAATCCAGGGGGATTAATTCACCCCTCCACTTT
V gene: TRBV11-3; clone size: NA; J gene: TRBJ2-1; D gene: NA; CDR3 protein: CASSFALGQSNNEQFF; CDR3 DNA: TGTGCCAGCAGCTTTGCCCTAGGACAGTCGAACAATGAGCAGTTCTTC
V gene: TRBV14; clone size: NA; J gene: TRBJ2-7; D gene: TRBD1; CDR3 protein: CASSQDGTGIKYEQYF; CDR3 DNA: TGTGCCAGCAGCCAAGATGGGACAGGAATCAAGTACGAGCAGTACTTC
V gene: TRBV29-1; clone size: few; J gene: TRBJ2-2; D gene: TRBD1; CDR3 protein: CSVTPGQGNTGELFF; CDR3 DNA: TGCAGCGTTACACCGGGACAGGGTAACACCGGGGAGCTGTTTTTT
V gene: TRBV5-6; clone size: NA; J gene: TRBJ2-3; D gene: TRBD1; CDR3 protein: CASSSTGSPDTQYF; CDR3 DNA: TGTGCCAGCAGCTCGACAGGGTCCCCAGATACGCAGTATTTT
V gene: TRBV27; clone size: few; J gene: TRBJ2-7; D gene: NA; CDR3 protein: CASSFSSAGEQYF; CDR3 DNA: TGTGCCAGCAGTTTTAGTAGCGCCGGAGAGCAGTACTTC
V gene: TRBV5-6; clone size: few; J gene: TRBJ2-5; D gene: TRBD1; CDR3 protein: CARSLGQVENQYF; CDR3 DNA: TGTGCCAGAAGCCTGGGACAGGTCGAGAACCAGTACTTC
V gene: TRBV7-8; clone size: NA; J gene: TRBJ2-2; D gene: TRBD1; CDR3 protein: CASSYRATGGTGELFF; CDR3 DNA: TGTGCCAGCAGCTATCGGGCGACAGGGGGCACCGGGGAGCTGTTTTTT
V gene: TRBV6-5; clone size: NA; J gene: TRBJ2-7; D gene: TRBD1; CDR3 protein: CASSPGQGYPYEQYF; CDR3 DNA: TGTGCCAGCAGCCCGGGACAGGGGTACCCCTACGAGCAGTACTTC
V gene: TRBV5-1; clone size: NA; J gene: TRBJ1-2; D gene: TRBD1; CDR3 protein: CASSYRGSTYGYTF; CDR3 DNA: TGCGCCAGCAGCTACAGGGGGTCCACATATGGCTACACCTTC
V gene: TRBV5-1; clone size: NA; J gene: TRBJ2-1; D gene: NA; CDR3 protein: CASSLGLTTRSYNEQFF; CDR3 DNA: TGCGCCAGCAGCTTGGGCCTGACTACCCGCTCCTACAATGAGCAGTTCTTC
V gene: TRBV7-9; clone size: few; J gene: TRBJ2-1; D gene: NA; CDR3 protein: CASTLGGAKGDYNEQFF; CDR3 DNA: TGTGCCAGCACCCTAGGGGGGGCGAAGGGGGACTACAATGAGCAGTTCTTC
V gene: TRBV5-1; clone size: NA; J gene: TRBJ2-7; D gene: NA; CDR3 protein: CASSTGGRGYEQYF; CDR3 DNA: TGCGCCAGCAGCACCGGTGGGCGGGGCTACGAGCAGTACTTC
V gene: TRBV6-1; clone size: few; J gene: TRBJ1-5; D gene: NA; CDR3 protein: CASSETVPRNQPQHF; CDR3 DNA: TGTGCCAGCAGTGAAACGGTCCCGAGGAATCAGCCCCAGCATTTT
V gene: TRBV7-9; clone size: NA; J gene: TRBJ1-1; D gene: TRBD1; CDR3 protein: CASAQQGAVTEAFF; CDR3 DNA: TGTGCCAGCGCCCAACAGGGGGCCGTCACTGAAGCTTTCTTT
V gene: TRBV7-9; clone size: NA; J gene: TRBJ2-3; D gene: TRBD1; CDR3 protein: CASSPGTGRETDTQYF; CDR3 DNA: TGTGCCAGCAGCCCTGGGACAGGGAGGGAGACAGATACGCAGTATTTT
V gene: TRBV16; clone size: few; J gene: TRBJ2-7; D gene: NA; CDR3 protein: CASSSAPENTYEQYF; CDR3 DNA: TGTGCCAGCAGCTCCGCTCCGGAGAACACCTACGAGCAGTACTTC
V gene: TRBV9; clone size: NA; J gene: TRBJ2-2; D gene: TRBD2; CDR3 protein: CASSSRGGSNTGELFF; CDR3 DNA: TGTGCCAGCAGCTCCCGGGGGGGTTCGAACACCGGGGAGCTGTTTTTT
V gene: TRBV6-5; clone size: NA; J gene: TRBJ2-1; D gene: TRBD2; CDR3 protein: CASSSGGGRDEQFF; CDR3 DNA: TGTGCCAGCAGCTCCGGGGGGGGCCGTGATGAGCAGTTCTTC
V gene: TRBV28; clone size: few; J gene: TRBJ1-4; D gene: NA; CDR3 protein: CASSLFRGNEKLFF; CDR3 DNA: TGTGCCAGCAGTTTATTCCGGGGTAATGAAAAACTGTTTTTT
V gene: TRBV6-5; clone size: few; J gene: TRBJ2-7; D gene: TRBD2; CDR3 protein: CASHGAGGSSEQYF; CDR3 DNA: TGTGCCAGCCACGGGGCGGGAGGGTCCTCCGAGCAGTACTTC
V gene: TRBV19; clone size: NA; J gene: TRBJ2-7; D gene: TRBD2; CDR3 protein: CASSISGINYEQYF; CDR3 DNA: TGTGCCAGTAGTATTAGCGGGATCAACTACGAGCAGTACTTC
V gene: TRBV28; clone size: few; J gene: TRBJ1-2; D gene: NA; CDR3 protein: CADQALPTNYGYTF; CDR3 DNA: TGTGCCGACCAGGCCCTCCCGACTAACTATGGCTACACCTTC
V gene: TRBV7-2; clone size: NA; J gene: TRBJ2-1; D gene: NA; CDR3 protein: CASSLITGVGNEQFF; CDR3 DNA: TGTGCCAGCAGCTTAATTACGGGAGTAGGGAATGAGCAGTTCTTC
V gene: TRBV29-1; clone size: NA; J gene: TRBJ2-5; D gene: NA; CDR3 protein: CSVGLTSFGETQYF; CDR3 DNA: TGCAGCGTGGGCCTTACTAGCTTTGGGGAGACCCAGTACTTC
V gene: TRBV6-5; clone size: few; J gene: TRBJ2-3; D gene: NA; CDR3 protein: CASLGRDTQYF; CDR3 DNA: TGTGCCAGTTTGGGGCGGGATACGCAGTATTTT
V gene: TRBV28; clone size: few; J gene: TRBJ1-1; D gene: NA; CDR3 protein: CASSPGGEEAFF; CDR3 DNA: TGTGCCAGCAGTCCCGGCGGTGAGGAAGCTTTCTTT
V gene: TRBV30; clone size: NA; J gene: TRBJ2-7; D gene: TRBD2; CDR3 protein: CAWNTATWGGEQYF; CDR3 DNA: TGTGCCTGGAACACGGCCACCTGGGGGGGCGAGCAGTACTTC
V gene: TRBV4-2; clone size: few; J gene: TRBJ1-4; D gene: TRBD1; CDR3 protein: CASSHDRGGDTATNEKLFF; CDR3 DNA: TGTGCCAGCAGCCACGACAGGGGAGGGGACACTGCAACTAATGAAAAACTGTTTTTT
V gene: TRBV7-2; clone size: few; J gene: TRBJ1-2; D gene: TRBD1; CDR3 protein: CASTLPPGQGGGYTF; CDR3 DNA: TGTGCCAGCACCCTCCCCCCCGGACAGGGAGGAGGCTACACCTTC
V gene: TRBV19; clone size: NA; J gene: TRBJ2-7; D gene: NA; CDR3 protein: CASSDRQGYEQYF; CDR3 DNA: TGTGCCAGTAGTGATAGGCAGGGCTACGAGCAGTACTTC
V gene: TRBV27; clone size: few; J gene: TRBJ2-7; D gene: NA; CDR3 protein: CASSSGTGPYEQYF; CDR3 DNA: TGTGCCAGCAGTTCCGGGACTGGCCCCTACGAGCAGTACTTC
V gene: TRBV5-1; clone size: few; J gene: TRBJ2-7; D gene: TRBD2; CDR3 protein: CASSRGGTSGSEQYF; CDR3 DNA: TGCGCCAGCAGCCGGGGGGGGACTAGCGGGAGCGAGCAGTACTTC